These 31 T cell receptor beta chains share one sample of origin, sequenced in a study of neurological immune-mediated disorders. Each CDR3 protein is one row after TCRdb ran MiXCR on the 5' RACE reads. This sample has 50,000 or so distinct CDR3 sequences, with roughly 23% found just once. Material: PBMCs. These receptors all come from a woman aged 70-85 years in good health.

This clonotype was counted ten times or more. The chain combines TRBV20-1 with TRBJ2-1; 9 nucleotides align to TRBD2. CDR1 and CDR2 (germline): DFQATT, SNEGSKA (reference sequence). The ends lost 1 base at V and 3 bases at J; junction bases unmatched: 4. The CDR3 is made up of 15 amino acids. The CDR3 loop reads CSARVAGVVYNEQFF. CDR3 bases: TGCAGTGCTAGAGTAGCGGGAGTTGTCTACAATGAGCAGTTCTTC.

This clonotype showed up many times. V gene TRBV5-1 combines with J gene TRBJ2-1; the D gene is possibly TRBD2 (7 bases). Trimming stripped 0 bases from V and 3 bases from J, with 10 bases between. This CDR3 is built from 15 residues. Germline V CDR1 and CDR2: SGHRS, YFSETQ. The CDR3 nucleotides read TGCGCCAGCAGCTTGGGGGAGGGGGACTACAATGAGCAGTTCTTC. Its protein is CASSLGEGDYNEQFF.

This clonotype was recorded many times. The CDR3 reads CASSPLQGYEQYF. CDR3 nucleotide sequence: TGTGCCAGCAGCCCGCTACAGGGCTACGAGCAGTACTTC. The rearrangement joins TRBV7-2 to TRBJ2-7, with D perhaps TRBD1 (6 bases). The CDR3 is 13 residues long. The germline V gene encodes CDR1 SGHTA and CDR2 FQGNSA. V dropped 5 bases and J dropped 3 bases, with 11 bases sitting between them.

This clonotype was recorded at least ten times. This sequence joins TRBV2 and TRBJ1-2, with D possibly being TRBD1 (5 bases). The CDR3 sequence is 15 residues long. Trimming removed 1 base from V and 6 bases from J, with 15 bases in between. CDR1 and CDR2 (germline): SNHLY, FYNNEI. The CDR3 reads CASSEVRLRVHGYTF. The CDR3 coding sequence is TGTGCCAGCAGTGAAGTCCGGCTCAGGGTGCATGGCTACACCTTC.

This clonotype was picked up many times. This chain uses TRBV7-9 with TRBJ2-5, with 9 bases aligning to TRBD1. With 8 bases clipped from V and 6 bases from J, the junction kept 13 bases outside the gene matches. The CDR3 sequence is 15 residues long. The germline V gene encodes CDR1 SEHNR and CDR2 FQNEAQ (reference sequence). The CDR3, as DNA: TGTGCCAGCCATCGGGGGGACAGGGACGGACAGACCCAGTACTTC. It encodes CASHRGDRDGQTQYF.

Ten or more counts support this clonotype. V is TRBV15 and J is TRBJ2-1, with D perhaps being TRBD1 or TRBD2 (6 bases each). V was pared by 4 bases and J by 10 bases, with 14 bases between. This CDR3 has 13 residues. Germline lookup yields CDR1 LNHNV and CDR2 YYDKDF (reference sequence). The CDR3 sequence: CATSTQRGVEQFF. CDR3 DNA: TGTGCCACCAGCACCCAGAGGGGGGTAGAGCAGTTCTTC.

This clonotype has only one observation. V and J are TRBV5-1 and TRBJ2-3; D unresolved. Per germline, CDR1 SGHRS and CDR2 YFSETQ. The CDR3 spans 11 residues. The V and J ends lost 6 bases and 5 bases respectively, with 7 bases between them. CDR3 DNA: TGCGCCAGCAAGGAAGGAGATACGCAGTATTTT. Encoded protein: CASKEGDTQYF.

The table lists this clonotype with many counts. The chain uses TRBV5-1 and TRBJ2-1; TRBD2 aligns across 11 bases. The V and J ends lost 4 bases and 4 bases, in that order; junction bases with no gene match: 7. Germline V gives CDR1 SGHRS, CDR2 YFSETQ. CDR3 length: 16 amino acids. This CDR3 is CASSLPTSGGYNEQFF. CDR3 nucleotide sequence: TGCGCCAGCAGCCTTCCAACTAGCGGGGGTTACAATGAGCAGTTCTTC.

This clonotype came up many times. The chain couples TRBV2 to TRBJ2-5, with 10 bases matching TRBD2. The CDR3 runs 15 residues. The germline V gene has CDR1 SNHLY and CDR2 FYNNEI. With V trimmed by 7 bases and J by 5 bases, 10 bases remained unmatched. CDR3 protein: CASNLAGDYMETQYF. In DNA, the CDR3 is TGTGCCAGCAATCTAGCGGGAGATTATATGGAGACCCAGTACTTC.

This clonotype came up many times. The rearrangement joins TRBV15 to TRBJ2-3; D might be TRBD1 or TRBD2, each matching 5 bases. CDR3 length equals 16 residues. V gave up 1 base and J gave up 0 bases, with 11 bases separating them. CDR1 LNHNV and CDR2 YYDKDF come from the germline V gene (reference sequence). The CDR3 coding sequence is TGTGCCACCAGCAGAGGGGACGCTTCCAGCACAGATACGCAGTATTTT. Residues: CATSRGDASSTDTQYF.

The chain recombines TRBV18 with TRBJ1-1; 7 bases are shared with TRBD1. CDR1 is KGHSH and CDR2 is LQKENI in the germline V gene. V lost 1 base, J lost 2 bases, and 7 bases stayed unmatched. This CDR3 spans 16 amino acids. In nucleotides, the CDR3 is TGTGCCAGCTCACCACGGACAGGTACGATAAACACTGAAGCTTTCTTT. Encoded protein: CASSPRTGTINTEAFF.

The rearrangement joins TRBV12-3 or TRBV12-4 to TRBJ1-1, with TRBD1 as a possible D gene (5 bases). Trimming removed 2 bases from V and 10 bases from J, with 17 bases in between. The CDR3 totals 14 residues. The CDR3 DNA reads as TGTGCCAGCAGTTTATCCCCCGGGAGCGGGGGAGCTTTCTTT. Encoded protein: CASSLSPGSGGAFF.

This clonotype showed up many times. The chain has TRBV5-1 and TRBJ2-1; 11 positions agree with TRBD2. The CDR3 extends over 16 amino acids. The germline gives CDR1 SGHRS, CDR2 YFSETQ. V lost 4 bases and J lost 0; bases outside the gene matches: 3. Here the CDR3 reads CASSIAGGPSYNEQFF. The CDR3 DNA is TGCGCCAGCAGCATAGCGGGAGGGCCCTCCTACAATGAGCAGTTCTTC.

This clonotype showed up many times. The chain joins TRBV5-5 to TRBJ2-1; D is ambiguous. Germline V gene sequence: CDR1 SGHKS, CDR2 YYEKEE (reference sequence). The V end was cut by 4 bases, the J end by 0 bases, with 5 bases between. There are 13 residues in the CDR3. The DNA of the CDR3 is TGTGCCAGCAGCCCAACCTCCTACAATGAGCAGTTCTTC. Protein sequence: CASSPTSYNEQFF.

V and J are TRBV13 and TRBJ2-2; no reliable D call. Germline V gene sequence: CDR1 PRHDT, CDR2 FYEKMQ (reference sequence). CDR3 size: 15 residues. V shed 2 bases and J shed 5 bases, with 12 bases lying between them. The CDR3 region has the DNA TGTGCCAGCAGCTTAAACAGATTTTTGACCGGGGAGCTGTTTTTT. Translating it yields CASSLNRFLTGELFF.

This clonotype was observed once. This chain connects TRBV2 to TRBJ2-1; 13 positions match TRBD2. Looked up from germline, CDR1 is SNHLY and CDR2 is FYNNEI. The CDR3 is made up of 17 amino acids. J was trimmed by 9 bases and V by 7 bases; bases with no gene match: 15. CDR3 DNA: TGTGCCAGCACTAACCTGGGACTAGCGGGGCGCGGGGGTGAGCAGTTCTTC. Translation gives CASTNLGLAGRGGEQFF.

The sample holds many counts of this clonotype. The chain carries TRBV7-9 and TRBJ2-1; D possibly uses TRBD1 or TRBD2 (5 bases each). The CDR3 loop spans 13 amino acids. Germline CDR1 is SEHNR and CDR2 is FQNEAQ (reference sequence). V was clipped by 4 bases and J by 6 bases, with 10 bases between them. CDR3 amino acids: CASSSGRINEQFF. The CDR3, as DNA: TGTGCCAGCAGCTCGGGACGTATCAATGAGCAGTTCTTC.

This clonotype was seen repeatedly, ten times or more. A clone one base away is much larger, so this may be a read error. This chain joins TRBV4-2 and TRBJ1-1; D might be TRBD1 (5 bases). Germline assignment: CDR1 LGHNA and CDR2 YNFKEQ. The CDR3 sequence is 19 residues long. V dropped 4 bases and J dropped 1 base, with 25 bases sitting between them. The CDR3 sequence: CASSLRLSGGGGTNTEAFF. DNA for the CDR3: TGTGCCAGCAGCCTCCGACTATCTGGGGGGGGGGGAACGAACACTGAAGCTTTCTTT.

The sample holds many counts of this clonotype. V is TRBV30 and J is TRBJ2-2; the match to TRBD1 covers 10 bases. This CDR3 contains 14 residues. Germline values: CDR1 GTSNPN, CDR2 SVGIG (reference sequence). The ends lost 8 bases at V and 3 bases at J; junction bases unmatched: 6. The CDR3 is CARSGTGDTGELFF. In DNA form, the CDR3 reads TGTGCCAGATCCGGGACAGGGGACACCGGGGAGCTGTTTTTT. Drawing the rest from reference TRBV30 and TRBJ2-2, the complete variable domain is SQTIHQWPATLVQPVGSPLSLECTVEGTSNPNLYWYRQAAGRGLQLLFYSVGIGQISSEVPQNLSASRPQDRQFILSSKKLLLSDSGFYLCARSGTGDTGELFFGEGSRLTVL.

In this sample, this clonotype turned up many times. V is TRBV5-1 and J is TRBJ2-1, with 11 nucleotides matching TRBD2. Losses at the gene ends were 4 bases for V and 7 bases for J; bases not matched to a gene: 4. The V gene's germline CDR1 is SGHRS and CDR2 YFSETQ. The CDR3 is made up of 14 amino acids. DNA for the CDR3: TGCGCCAGCAGCCCAGGGACTAGCGGAAATGAGCAGTTCTTC. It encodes CASSPGTSGNEQFF.

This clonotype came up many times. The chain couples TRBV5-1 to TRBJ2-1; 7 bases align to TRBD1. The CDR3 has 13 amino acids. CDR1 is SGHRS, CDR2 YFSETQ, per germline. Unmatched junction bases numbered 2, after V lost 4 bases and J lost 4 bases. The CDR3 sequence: CASSETGYNEQFF. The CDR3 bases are TGCGCCAGCAGCGAGACAGGGTACAATGAGCAGTTCTTC.

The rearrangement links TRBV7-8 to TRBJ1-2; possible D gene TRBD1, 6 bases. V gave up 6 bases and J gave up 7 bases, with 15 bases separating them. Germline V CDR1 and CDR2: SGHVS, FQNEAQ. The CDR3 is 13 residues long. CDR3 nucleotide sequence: TGTGCCAGCAGTCTGGACAGTACGAGTGGCTACACCTTC. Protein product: CASSLDSTSGYTF.

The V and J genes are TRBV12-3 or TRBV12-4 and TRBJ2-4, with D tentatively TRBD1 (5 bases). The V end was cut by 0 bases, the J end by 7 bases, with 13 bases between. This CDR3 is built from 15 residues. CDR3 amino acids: CASSLATDTSNIQYF. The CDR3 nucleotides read TGTGCCAGCAGTTTAGCGACAGATACATCGAACATTCAGTACTTC.

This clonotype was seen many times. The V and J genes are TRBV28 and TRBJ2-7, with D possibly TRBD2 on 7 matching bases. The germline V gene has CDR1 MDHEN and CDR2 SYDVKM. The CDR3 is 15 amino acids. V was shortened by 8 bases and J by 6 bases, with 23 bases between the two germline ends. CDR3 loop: CASGRWGLRGGEQYF. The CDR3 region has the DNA TGTGCCAGCGGTCGCTGGGGGCTAAGGGGGGGCGAGCAGTACTTC. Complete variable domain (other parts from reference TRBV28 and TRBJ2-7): DVKVTQSSRYLVKRTGEKVFLECVQDMDHENMFWYRQDPGLGLRLIYFSYDVKMKEKGDIPEGYSVSREKKERFSLILESASTNQTSMYLCASGRWGLRGGEQYFGPGTRLTVT.

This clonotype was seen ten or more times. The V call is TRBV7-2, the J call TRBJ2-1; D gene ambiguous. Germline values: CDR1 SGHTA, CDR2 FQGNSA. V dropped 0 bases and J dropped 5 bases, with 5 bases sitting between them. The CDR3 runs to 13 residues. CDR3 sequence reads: CASSLAWNNEQFF. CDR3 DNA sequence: TGTGCCAGCAGCTTAGCCTGGAACAATGAGCAGTTCTTC. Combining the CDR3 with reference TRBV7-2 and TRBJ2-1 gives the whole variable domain GAGVSQSPSNKVTEKGKDVELRCDPISGHTALYWYRQSLGQGLEFLIYFQGNSAPDKSGLPSDRFSAERTGGSVSTLTIQRTQQEDSAVYLCASSLAWNNEQFFGPGTRLTVL.

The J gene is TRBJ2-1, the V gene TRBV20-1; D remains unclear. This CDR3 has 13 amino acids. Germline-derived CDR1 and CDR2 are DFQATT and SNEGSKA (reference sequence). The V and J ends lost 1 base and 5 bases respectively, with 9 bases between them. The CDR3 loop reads CSARAWQDNEQFF. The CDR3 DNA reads TGCAGTGCTAGAGCCTGGCAGGACAATGAGCAGTTCTTC.

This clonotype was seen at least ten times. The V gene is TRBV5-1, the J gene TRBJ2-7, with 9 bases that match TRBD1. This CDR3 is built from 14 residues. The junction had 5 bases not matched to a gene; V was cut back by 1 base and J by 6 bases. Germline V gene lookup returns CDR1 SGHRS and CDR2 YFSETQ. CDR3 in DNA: TGCGCCAGCAGCTTGACGGACAGGGGTTCCGAGCAGTACTTC. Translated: CASSLTDRGSEQYF. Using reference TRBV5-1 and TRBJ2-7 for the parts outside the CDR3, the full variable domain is KAGVTQTPRYLIKTRGQQVTLSCSPISGHRSVSWYQQTPGQGLQFLFEYFSETQRNKGNFPGRFSGRQFSNSRSEMNVSTLELGDSALYLCASSLTDRGSEQYFGPGTRLTVT.

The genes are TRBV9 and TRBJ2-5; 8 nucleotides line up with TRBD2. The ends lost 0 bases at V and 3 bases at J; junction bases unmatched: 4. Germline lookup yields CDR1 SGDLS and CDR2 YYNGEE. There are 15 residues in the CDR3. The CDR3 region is CASSVAGGPEETQYF. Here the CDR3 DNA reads TGTGCCAGCAGCGTAGCGGGGGGGCCGGAAGAGACCCAGTACTTC.

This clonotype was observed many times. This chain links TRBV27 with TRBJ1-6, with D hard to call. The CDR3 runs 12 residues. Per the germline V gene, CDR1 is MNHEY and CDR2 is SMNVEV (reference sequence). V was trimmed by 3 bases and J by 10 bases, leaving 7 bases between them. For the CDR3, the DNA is TGTGCCAGCAGTTTGAACGGATCACCCCTCCACTTT. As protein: CASSLNGSPLHF.

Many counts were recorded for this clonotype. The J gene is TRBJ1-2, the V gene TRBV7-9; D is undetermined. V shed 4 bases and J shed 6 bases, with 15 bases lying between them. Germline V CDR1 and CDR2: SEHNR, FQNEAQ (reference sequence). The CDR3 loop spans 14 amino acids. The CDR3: CASSSEARRDGYTF. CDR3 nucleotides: TGTGCCAGCAGCTCGGAAGCACGGAGAGATGGCTACACCTTC.

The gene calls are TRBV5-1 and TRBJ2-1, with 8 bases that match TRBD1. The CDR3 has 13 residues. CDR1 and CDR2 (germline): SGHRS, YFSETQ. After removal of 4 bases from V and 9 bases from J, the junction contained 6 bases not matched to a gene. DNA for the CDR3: TGCGCCAGCAGCCTTCAGGGGGCGCCTGAGCAGTTCTTC. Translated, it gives CASSLQGAPEQFF.